This note documents a single T cell receptor beta chain sequence. The V and J ends lost 0 bases and 6 bases respectively, with 10 bases between them. Germline assignment: CDR1 SGHKS and CDR2 YYEKEE (reference sequence). The CDR3 totals 14 residues. The record originates from a study of blood T cell repertoires in COVID-19. Assay: immunoSEQ multiplex PCR; the TCRdb copy retains only in-frame clones and omits some. The table lists some 270,000 clones, roughly 84% of them singletons. The source material was peripheral blood. The rearrangement links TRBV5-5 to TRBJ1-5, with a tentative D call TRBD1 (6 bases). This receptor was identified in a woman in her thirties or forties who had recovered from COVID-19. The CDR3 sequence is CASSLAGEGQPQHF. In DNA form, the CDR3 reads TGTGCCAGCAGCTTGGCAGGGGAGGGTCAGCCCCAGCATTTT.